These 4 T cell receptor beta chains were sequenced from one sample in a study of shared T cell receptors in the human thymus. TCRdb's copy holds only in-frame clones and misses some; the assay was immunoSEQ multiplex PCR. The sample lists 500,000 to 850,000 clones; over 75% were seen once. These records were also assigned to another study, of human thymus T cells.

Material for sequencing was thymocytes. All receptors come from a boy under three years old with a congenital heart defect.

The V call is TRBV6-6, the J call TRBJ2-5, with D possibly being TRBD1 (5 bases). Germline V gives CDR1 MNHNY, CDR2 SVGAGI (reference sequence). V lost 7 bases and J 4 bases, leaving 10 bases between the germline ends. The length of the CDR3 is 12 residues. CDR3 coding DNA: TGTGCCAGCAATAACAGGCGAGAGACCCAGTACTTC. Its translation: CASNNRRETQYF.

This clone appeared once. The chain recombines TRBV27 with TRBJ1-1, with TRBD1 matching over 8 bases. The trim removed 5 bases at V and 0 bases at J, leaving 8 bases unmatched. The CDR3 consists of 16 residues. Germline-derived CDR1 and CDR2 are MNHEY and SMNVEV (reference sequence). CDR3 residues: CASSQHRGSVNTEAFF. CDR3 nucleotides: TGTGCCAGCAGTCAGCACAGGGGGTCCGTGAACACTGAAGCTTTCTTT.

The rearrangement joins TRBV13 to TRBJ2-7; TRBD2 might be the D (6 bases). V dropped 6 bases and J dropped 2 bases, with 17 bases sitting between them. The CDR3 sequence is 15 residues long. In germline, CDR1 is PRHDT, CDR2 FYEKMQ (reference sequence). The CDR3 coding sequence is TGTGCCAGCAGTCGGACGACTAGTACAACCTACGAGCAGTACTTC. Amino acid sequence: CASSRTTSTTYEQYF.

This clone was detected once. The chain joins TRBV7-9 to TRBJ2-7; TRBD2 aligns across 10 bases. Germline CDR1 is SEHNR and CDR2 is FQNEAQ (reference sequence). V gave up 2 bases and J gave up 3 bases; unmatched junction bases: 10. The CDR3 is made up of 17 amino acids. CDR3 amino acids: CASSLRRGASGSYEQYF. In nucleotides, the CDR3 is TGTGCCAGCAGCTTACGCCGGGGTGCTAGCGGGAGCTACGAGCAGTACTTC.